The 19 T cell receptor beta chains presented below share a single source sample, sequenced in a study of blood T cell repertoires in COVID-19. Generated by immunoSEQ multiplex PCR, the TCRdb table keeps only in-frame clones and is missing some. The profile shows hundreds of thousands of clones, around 89% of them singletons. What was sequenced was PBMCs or T cells enriched from blood (not recorded which). The receptors originated from a woman in her thirties or forties who had recovered from COVID-19.

J is TRBJ2-2 and V is TRBV2; 7 nucleotides align to TRBD2. The CDR3 has 19 residues. Germline V gene data show CDR1 as SNHLY and CDR2 as FYNNEI. V was pared by 8 bases and J by 0 bases, with 18 bases of the junction left unmatched. CDR3 residues: CASHGGRGKRGSNTGELFF. Here the CDR3 DNA reads TGTGCCAGCCATGGGGGGAGGGGTAAGCGGGGCTCGAACACCGGGGAGCTGTTTTTT. Complete variable domain (other parts from reference TRBV2 and TRBJ2-2): EPEVTQTPSHQVTQMGQEVILRCVPISNHLYFYWYRQILGQKVEFLVSFYNNEISEKSEIFDDQFSVERPDGSNFTLKIRSTKLEDSAMYFCASHGGRGKRGSNTGELFFGEGSRLTVL.

The chain employs TRBV5-5 and TRBJ2-7, with a weak D call TRBD2 (5 bases). In germline, CDR1 is SGHKS, CDR2 YYEKEE (reference sequence). V was cut by 0 bases and J by 0 bases, with 7 bases left in between. This CDR3 is 14 amino acids long. This CDR3 is CASSLATISYEQYF. DNA for the CDR3: TGTGCCAGCAGCTTGGCGACTATCTCCTACGAGCAGTACTTC.

This rearrangement joins TRBV28 to TRBJ2-7, with D possibly matching TRBD2 (7 bases). CDR3 length: 14 amino acids. From germline, CDR1 is MDHEN and CDR2 SYDVKM. The ends were cut back, 2 bases at V and 2 bases at J, with 10 bases in the middle. In DNA, the CDR3 is TGTGCCAGCAGTTTAACAGGGAGGGCCTACGAGCAGTACTTC. It specifies CASSLTGRAYEQYF.

J is TRBJ1-5 and V is TRBV29-1, with 7 bases aligning to TRBD1. Germline V gene sequence: CDR1 SQVTM, CDR2 ANQGSEA. The CDR3 is 13 residues long. V was clipped by 8 bases and J by 3 bases; unmatched bases: 7. CDR3 amino acids: CSTTTGDNQPQHF. CDR3 nucleotides: TGCAGCACGACCACAGGGGACAATCAGCCCCAGCATTTT.

The rearrangement links TRBV7-3 to TRBJ2-1, with D perhaps matching TRBD1 (6 bases). In germline, CDR1 is SGHTA, CDR2 FQGTGA. The ends were cut back, 5 bases at V and 6 bases at J, with 26 bases in the middle. The CDR3 has 18 amino acids. In DNA form, the CDR3 reads TGTGCCAGCAGCGCATCACTAGGAACTTCCCTACAGGGCAATGAGCAGTTCTTC. Translation: CASSASLGTSLQGNEQFF.

V and J are TRBV9 and TRBJ2-1; the D is unclear. The CDR3 runs 14 residues. V lost 1 base to trimming and J lost 7 bases, with 12 bases between them. CDR1 SGDLS and CDR2 YYNGEE come from the germline V gene. CDR3 residues: CASSVSSFLNEQFF. The CDR3 DNA follows: TGTGCCAGCAGCGTATCCAGTTTTCTTAATGAGCAGTTCTTC.

The chain is built from TRBV5-1 and TRBJ1-2; 7 bases map to TRBD1. Germline values: CDR1 SGHRS, CDR2 YFSETQ. This CDR3 is 14 amino acids long. Trimming took 0 bases from V and 4 from J; bases not matched to a gene: 3. This chain's CDR3 is CASSLGRQGYGYTF. As DNA, the CDR3 is TGCGCCAGCAGCTTGGGAAGACAGGGCTATGGCTACACCTTC.

This chain joins TRBV28 and TRBJ1-2; TRBD1 might be the D (5 bases). This CDR3 comprises 15 residues. With 2 bases removed from V and 4 bases from J, the gap between germline ends came to 14 bases. Germline assignment: CDR1 MDHEN and CDR2 SYDVKM. CDR3: CASSLPARGIYGYTF. The CDR3 coding sequence is TGTGCCAGCAGTTTACCGGCTAGGGGTATCTATGGCTACACCTTC.

The rearrangement uses TRBV11-2 and TRBJ2-7; 12 bases line up with TRBD2. The V and J ends lost 1 base and 3 bases, in that order; junction bases with no gene match: 7. The CDR3 spans 17 residues. The germline V gene encodes CDR1 SGHAT and CDR2 FQNNGV. For the CDR3, the DNA is TGTGCCAGCAGCTTAGGAGTGACTAGCGGGAGTTTCTACGAGCAGTACTTC. It is translated as CASSLGVTSGSFYEQYF.

This chain connects TRBV30 to TRBJ2-7; 8 nucleotides line up with TRBD1. The J segment lost 3 bases and the V segment lost 1 base, leaving 14 bases of the junction unmatched. The CDR3 extends over 17 amino acids. Germline CDR1 GTSNPN, CDR2 SVGIG (reference sequence). The CDR3 coding sequence is TGTGCCTGGAGTGCCCCGCGGGCAGGGGGCGCTTACTACGAGCAGTACTTC. Its protein is CAWSAPRAGGAYYEQYF.

This rearrangement joins TRBV30 to TRBJ1-1; D gene ambiguous. This CDR3 is 13 amino acids long. Germline lookup yields CDR1 GTSNPN and CDR2 SVGIG (reference sequence). V lost 0 bases and J 1 base, leaving 6 bases between the germline ends. The CDR3 loop is CAWSVHGNTEAFF. CDR3 bases: TGTGCCTGGAGTGTACATGGGAACACTGAAGCTTTCTTT.

The chain employs TRBV19 and TRBJ1-1; TRBD1 is a possible D gene (5 bases). The V end lost 3 bases, the J end lost 0 bases, and 11 bases lay between the germline ends. CDR3 size: 15 residues. Germline CDR1 reads LNHDA; CDR2 reads SQIVND (reference sequence). CDR3 amino acids: CASSIQGRMNTEAFF. The CDR3, as DNA: TGTGCCAGTAGTATTCAGGGAAGGATGAACACTGAAGCTTTCTTT.

The chain links TRBV5-6 to TRBJ1-3, with 8 positions matching TRBD1. CDR1 SGHDT and CDR2 YYEEEE come from the germline V gene. V trimming: 2 bases; J trimming: 4 bases; junction bases outside the gene matches: 11. The CDR3 is 17 residues long. Here the CDR3 DNA reads TGTGCCAGCAGCTTCGGCCTGGACAGGGTGGTGGGAAACACCATATATTTT. It yields the protein CASSFGLDRVVGNTIYF.

The CDR3 DNA reads as TGTGCCAGCAGCGGCCGGGACAGGGTCTCAAAGGAGTTCTTC. Amino acid sequence: CASSGRDRVSKEFF. The V gene is TRBV5-6, the J gene TRBJ2-1, with 9 nucleotides matching TRBD1. The length of the CDR3 is 14 residues. Germline loops: CDR1 SGHDT, CDR2 YYEEEE. Germline trimming cut 4 bases from V and 14 bases from J; bases unmatched to any gene: 13.

This chain's CDR3 is CASSSYFTGAYGYTF. Written as DNA, the CDR3 is TGTGCCAGCAGTTCCTATTTTACAGGGGCCTATGGCTACACCTTC. The chain is built from TRBV27 and TRBJ1-2; TRBD1 matches at 7 bases. The J segment lost 4 bases and the V segment lost 4 bases, leaving 9 bases of the junction unmatched. The CDR3 totals 15 residues. The germline V gene has CDR1 MNHEY and CDR2 SMNVEV (reference sequence).

The rearrangement uses TRBV28 and TRBJ1-6, with 10 bases aligning to TRBD1. Germline CDR1 and CDR2: MDHEN and SYDVKM. J lost 6 bases, V lost 7 bases, and 6 bases had no gene match. CDR3 length: 15 residues. In nucleotides, the CDR3 is TGTGCCAGCACCCCGACAGGGGGCGGTAATTCACCCCTCCACTTT. Translated: CASTPTGGGNSPLHF.

V gene TRBV12-3 or TRBV12-4 combines with J gene TRBJ1-1; D is ambiguous. Trimming removed 4 bases at V and 10 bases at J, with 13 bases between. This CDR3 has 12 residues. CDR3 sequence: CASSSNGFVAFF. For the CDR3, the DNA is TGTGCCAGCAGTTCTAACGGTTTTGTAGCTTTCTTT.

In its sample, this clone was seen once. The chain carries TRBV7-2 and TRBJ1-2; 10 positions match TRBD1. Trimming took 1 base from V and 4 from J; bases not matched to a gene: 6. From germline, CDR1 is SGHTA and CDR2 FQGNSA. The CDR3 contains 16 residues. CDR3 DNA: TGTGCCAGCAGCTTAGGTGGGACAGGGGTAATCTATGGCTACACCTTC. Residues: CASSLGGTGVIYGYTF.

This chain uses TRBV7-2 with TRBJ2-1; 10 nucleotides agree with TRBD2. CDR3 length: 17 amino acids. V was pared by 7 bases and J by 4 bases, with 13 bases of the junction left unmatched. Germline CDR1 SGHTA, CDR2 FQGNSA. CDR3 coding DNA: TGTGCCAGCACCCCCCGGGGTAGCGGGGGGTCTTACAATGAGCAGTTCTTC. It is translated as CASTPRGSGGSYNEQFF.